One sample yielded the 21 T cell receptor beta chains listed below, sequenced in a study of cytomegalovirus exposure and HLA in healthy donors. The PCR made use of 60 Vbeta and 13 Jbeta primers. Here immunoSEQ multiplex PCR was the method, and the copy in TCRdb shows in-frame clones only, minus some. Of 100,000 to 150,000 clones in the sample, 65% to 75% were seen once. The sequenced sample consisted of PBMCs. These receptors came from a woman aged 45-59 years in good health and CMV-seropositive.

CDR3 loop: CASNSGGAETQYF. The CDR3 nucleotides are TGTGCCAGCAACTCCGGGGGGGCAGAGACCCAGTACTTC. The chain is built from TRBV7-9 and TRBJ2-5; 8 bases agree with TRBD2. Per germline, CDR1 SEHNR and CDR2 FQNEAQ (reference sequence). The V and J ends lost 7 bases and 4 bases, in that order; junction bases with no gene match: 5. There are 13 residues in the CDR3.

The CDR3 DNA follows: TGTGCCATCAGTGGGACTACAGGTAATCAGCCCCAGCATTTT. Amino acid sequence: CAISGTTGNQPQHF. This chain joins TRBV10-3 and TRBJ1-5; weak D call: TRBD1 (5 bases). Trimming cost V 4 bases and J 4 bases, with 11 bases left between them. The V gene's germline CDR1 is ENHRY and CDR2 SYGVKD. This CDR3 has 14 amino acids.

This clone was seen at least ten times. The chain carries TRBV6-4 and TRBJ2-7, with 10 bases aligning to TRBD2. The ends lost 3 bases at V and 0 bases at J; junction bases unmatched: 2. The germline V gene encodes CDR1 MRHNA and CDR2 SNTAGT. The CDR3 spans 15 residues. The CDR3 reads CASSDSSGGSYEQYF. In DNA, the CDR3 is TGTGCCAGCAGTGATTCTAGCGGGGGCTCCTACGAGCAGTACTTC.

V gene TRBV5-1 combines with J gene TRBJ2-2; 12 nucleotides agree with TRBD2. CDR1 and CDR2 from the germline V gene are SGHRS and YFSETQ. The CDR3 runs to 16 residues. Losses at the gene ends were 3 bases for V and 6 bases for J; bases not matched to a gene: 6. The CDR3 here is CASSSPSGGVSGELFF. The CDR3 DNA sequence: TGCGCCAGCAGCTCCCCTAGCGGGGGGGTGTCCGGGGAGCTGTTTTTT.

CDR3 region: CASRRDSTNSPLHF. CDR3 coding DNA: TGTGCCAGCCGGCGGGACAGCACTAATTCACCCCTCCACTTT. The chain is built from TRBV28 and TRBJ1-6; TRBD1 agrees at 7 bases. V shed 8 bases, J shed 6 bases, and the junction held 7 bases outside the gene matches. The V gene's germline CDR1 is MDHEN and CDR2 SYDVKM. The CDR3 runs 14 residues.

This chain links TRBV29-1 with TRBJ1-1; no firm D call. Germline assignment: CDR1 SQVTM and CDR2 ANQGSEA. The V end was cut by 7 bases, the J end by 1 base, with 10 bases between. This CDR3 spans 12 amino acids. CDR3 nucleotide sequence: TGCAGCGGCCGCGTTGGGAACACTGAAGCTTTCTTT. This translates into CSGRVGNTEAFF.

This clone was seen repeatedly, ten times or more. The chain is built from TRBV5-4 and TRBJ1-5, with 7 bases matching TRBD1. The trim removed 5 bases at V and 9 bases at J, leaving 5 bases unmatched. CDR1 and CDR2 (germline): SGHNT, YYREEE (reference sequence). The CDR3 contains 12 residues. In DNA, the CDR3 is TGTGCCAGCAGTACAGGGGAGGTGCCCCAGCATTTT. Amino acids: CASSTGEVPQHF.

The V gene is TRBV5-1, the J gene TRBJ2-3; a weak D match, TRBD1 (6 bases). The CDR3 has 15 residues. The V gene lost 0 bases and the J gene lost 0 bases, with 8 bases spanning the gap. Germline loops: CDR1 SGHRS, CDR2 YFSETQ. CDR3: CASSLEGVSTDTQYF. CDR3 nucleotide sequence: TGCGCCAGCAGCTTGGAGGGGGTGAGCACAGATACGCAGTATTTT.

The V and J genes are TRBV7-2 and TRBJ2-3, with 13 positions matching TRBD2. CDR3 length: 15 amino acids. CDR1 SGHTA and CDR2 FQGNSA come from the germline V gene. Trimming took 5 bases from V and 5 from J; bases not matched to a gene: 4. The CDR3 DNA sequence: TGTGCCAGCAGCCCACTAGCGGGGGGGCAAGATACGCAGTATTTT. It translates to CASSPLAGGQDTQYF.

The V gene is TRBV5-8, the J gene TRBJ2-7, with D hard to call. This CDR3 has 12 amino acids. The V end lost 3 bases, the J end lost 6 bases, and 10 bases lay between the germline ends. Germline-derived CDR1 and CDR2 are SGHTS and YDEGEE. CDR3 protein: CASSSPYVEQYF. The CDR3 nucleotides read TGTGCCAGCAGCTCGCCCTATGTCGAGCAGTACTTC.

The V call is TRBV7-9, the J call TRBJ2-7; 8 bases map to TRBD1. V was pared by 5 bases and J by 7 bases, with 13 bases of the junction left unmatched. Per the germline V gene, CDR1 is SEHNR and CDR2 is FQNEAQ (reference sequence). The CDR3 has 15 residues. The CDR3 sequence is CASSPYTGGTSEQYF. CDR3 nucleotides: TGTGCCAGCAGCCCCTACACAGGGGGAACAAGTGAGCAGTACTTC.

This chain joins TRBV2 and TRBJ2-5; D is perhaps TRBD1 (6 bases). Judging by the DNA end, TRBJ2-7 fits better; the J call may be wrong. The V gene's germline CDR1 is SNHLY and CDR2 FYNNEI. The CDR3 runs 14 residues. The CDR3 DNA reads TGTGCCAGCAGTCGGGACAACGGCCCCTACGAGCAGTACTTC. Protein sequence: CASSRDNGPYEQYF.

This clone was recorded once. V and J are TRBV13 and TRBJ2-7, with TRBD2 as a possible D gene (5 bases). CDR1 is PRHDT and CDR2 is FYEKMQ in the germline V gene (reference sequence). V was pared by 5 bases and J by 1 base, with 9 bases between. The CDR3 is 13 residues long. In nucleotides, the CDR3 is TGTGCCAGCAGCCCCCGGGATTCCTACGAGCAGTACTTC. Residues: CASSPRDSYEQYF.

The chain is built from TRBV18 and TRBJ1-4; no clear D gene. Trimming removed 3 bases from V and 0 bases from J, with 8 bases in between. Germline V gene data show CDR1 as KGHSH and CDR2 as LQKENI. The CDR3 covers 15 residues. CDR3 nucleotides: TGTGCCAGCTCACCCCGGCAGGCAACTAATGAAAAACTGTTTTTT. This encodes CASSPRQATNEKLFF.

This rearrangement joins TRBV2 to TRBJ2-7; unclear D gene. Per germline, CDR1 SNHLY and CDR2 FYNNEI. There are 13 residues in the CDR3. V lost 3 bases and J 3 bases, leaving 9 bases between the germline ends. CDR3: CASSDQTIYEQYF. CDR3 sequence (DNA): TGTGCCAGCAGTGACCAGACAATCTACGAGCAGTACTTC.

This chain links TRBV7-2 with TRBJ2-3; D perhaps matches TRBD2 (6 bases). The CDR3 covers 14 residues. Between the trimmed V and J ends, which lost 5 bases and 4 bases, there was a span of 13 bases. Germline CDR1 and CDR2: SGHTA and FQGNSA. CDR3 residues: CASSPEPGADTQYF. CDR3 in DNA: TGTGCCAGCAGCCCCGAGCCGGGGGCAGATACGCAGTATTTT.

V and J are TRBV6-5 and TRBJ1-4, with a possible D match to TRBD1 (6 bases). V dropped 2 bases and J dropped 0 bases, with 10 bases sitting between them. Germline V gives CDR1 MNHEY, CDR2 SVGAGI. There are 16 residues in the CDR3. CDR3 in amino acids: CASSYPDSTTNEKLFF. CDR3 bases: TGTGCCAGCAGTTACCCGGACAGTACAACTAATGAAAAACTGTTTTTT.

This sequence joins TRBV19 and TRBJ1-6; TRBD1 agrees at 8 bases. The CDR3 sequence is 16 residues long. From germline, CDR1 is LNHDA and CDR2 SQIVND (reference sequence). V was pared by 5 bases and J by 9 bases, with 12 bases of the junction left unmatched. The CDR3 nucleotides read TGTGCCAGTAGTCCTCTACAGGGGGGCGCGGGTTCACCCCTCCACTTT. Translating it yields CASSPLQGGAGSPLHF.

This clone was observed a few times. The chain couples TRBV5-4 to TRBJ1-3; 9 bases align to TRBD1. V gave up 4 bases and J gave up 4 bases; unmatched junction bases: 9. Germline-derived CDR1 and CDR2 are SGHNT and YYREEE (reference sequence). CDR3 length equals 16 residues. The CDR3 bases are TGTGCCAGCAGCCGTCCCGGGACAGGGTTCGGAAACACCATATATTTT. Translated, it gives CASSRPGTGFGNTIYF.

J is TRBJ1-1 and V is TRBV10-3, with a possible D match to TRBD1 (5 bases). V gave up 0 bases and J gave up 4 bases, with 6 bases separating them. The CDR3 spans 13 residues. Germline loops: CDR1 ENHRY, CDR2 SYGVKD. CDR3 bases: TGTGCCATCAGTGAGTCAGGGGTCACTGAAGCTTTCTTT. It specifies CAISESGVTEAFF.

J is TRBJ1-1 and V is TRBV11-2, with D unclear. CDR1 and CDR2 from the germline V gene are SGHAT and FQNNGV. The V and J ends lost 4 bases and 7 bases respectively, with 10 bases between them. The CDR3 contains 12 residues. The CDR3 nucleotides read TGTGCCAGCAGCTCTTTCGGTTTTGAAGCTTTCTTT. The encoded protein is CASSSFGFEAFF.